The rows below give T cell receptor beta chains drawn from one sample of a study of blood T cell repertoires in COVID-19. Using immunoSEQ multiplex PCR, the repertoire was profiled, and TCRdb retains in-frame clones only, with some absent. The sample includes tens of thousands of clones, around 86% seen only once; the top ten take less than 15%. Sequenced input: peripheral blood. These receptors were collected from a man between 65 and 85 years old with acute or convalescent COVID-19. CDR3s include the opening cysteine and the closing phenylalanine or tryptophan. D genes are given only for firm matches. Clone size appears in some rows only: once, few, many, or a class for an expanded clone.

v_gene	d_gene	j_gene	abundance	CDR3aa
TRBV5-6	-	TRBJ1-2	-	CASSLAGNYGYTF
TRBV5-1	-	TRBJ2-2	-	CASTPGHANTGELFF
TRBV18	TRBD1	TRBJ2-7	-	CASSPGTDLGQYF
TRBV18	-	TRBJ1-5	-	CASSRTAFEQPQHF
TRBV20-1	-	TRBJ2-1	once	CSASALKSGSYNEQFF
TRBV28	-	TRBJ1-4	-	CASSLPDVGEEKLFF
TRBV5-1	TRBD2	TRBJ2-1	-	CASSPTGGLAGVRKIDEQFF
TRBV5-1	-	TRBJ2-5	-	CASSLAPPGPRAETQYF
TRBV10-3	-	TRBJ1-5	-	CAISPGTRGNQPQHF
TRBV7-6	TRBD1	TRBJ1-1	few	CASSLGTGMNTEAFF
TRBV10-3	-	TRBJ2-3	-	CAISQTGFFSTDTQYF
TRBV18	TRBD1	TRBJ1-5	-	CASSPGTGNQPQHF
TRBV10-3	-	TRBJ1-1	once	CAISETVNTEAFF
TRBV7-9	TRBD2	TRBJ2-7	-	CASSYGTSGDYEQYF
TRBV7-6	-	TRBJ1-4	medium-sized	CASSSSTYSTTNEKLFF
TRBV28	-	TRBJ1-1	-	CASSPHGTEAFF
TRBV7-8	TRBD1	TRBJ2-2	-	CASSRTGGGNTGELFF
TRBV29-1	-	TRBJ1-4	-	CSVEESGGNEKLFF
TRBV5-1	TRBD2	TRBJ2-7	-	CASSQASGSSEQYF
TRBV7-2	TRBD1	TRBJ2-1	-	CASSSSRGRTNEQFF
TRBV25-1	-	TRBJ2-1	-	CASSEYSQNNEQFF
TRBV29-1	TRBD2	TRBJ2-2	-	CSVRARLAGDGTGELFF
TRBV19	TRBD1	TRBJ1-2	-	CASHRTGDYGYTF
TRBV7-2	TRBD2	TRBJ2-1	-	CASSLVLAGGNEQFF
TRBV7-2	-	TRBJ1-1	-	CASSLRQNTEAFF
TRBV6-2/TRBV6-3	-	TRBJ2-1	once	CASSIKNEQFF
TRBV28	TRBD1	TRBJ2-4	-	CASSPSRTGIAKNIQYF
TRBV6-5	-	TRBJ1-2	-	CASRRTDNYGYTF
TRBV10-3	-	TRBJ1-3	once	CAISRSGSGNTIYF
TRBV3-1/TRBV3-2	-	TRBJ1-2	-	CASSPTGMGGYTF
TRBV5-1	TRBD1	TRBJ1-6	-	CASSSGQGNSSPLHF
TRBV6-2/TRBV6-3	TRBD2	TRBJ2-3	-	CASSTPGGRAGTQYF
TRBV3-1/TRBV3-2	-	TRBJ1-1	-	CASSQVPVNTEAFF
TRBV10-2	-	TRBJ1-5	-	CASSESPGNSNQPQHF
TRBV6-5	-	TRBJ2-3	-	CASRGATLSTDTQYF
TRBV3-1/TRBV3-2	TRBD2	TRBJ2-7	-	CASSPSWTSDEQYF
TRBV24-1	-	TRBJ2-3	-	CATSDDFTDTQYF
TRBV5-6	TRBD2	TRBJ2-3	few	CASSLTSGGAGDTQYF
TRBV11-3	-	TRBJ1-5	once	CASSFRQYQPQHF
TRBV5-1	-	TRBJ1-1	-	CASSLREGKGTEAFF
TRBV12-5	TRBD1	TRBJ1-5	-	CASNRGQNQPQHF
TRBV5-1	TRBD1	TRBJ2-5	-	CASSLPGQGIETQYF
TRBV7-9	-	TRBJ1-3	-	CASSNRSSGNTIYF
TRBV1	-	TRBJ2-1	-	CTSSQALASGGCEQFF
TRBV4-3	TRBD1	TRBJ1-6	-	CASSQATGEYNSPLHF
TRBV5-1	TRBD2	TRBJ2-7	few	CASSLAGTRRHYEQYF
TRBV15	TRBD1	TRBJ2-5	once	CATSRDRGTGGETQYF
TRBV30	-	TRBJ1-6	-	CAWVVRFNSPLHF
TRBV5-4	TRBD1	TRBJ2-1	-	CASSQPGQGYNEQFF
TRBV4-2	-	TRBJ1-6	-	CASSLLGAEGGNSPLHF
TRBV6-4	TRBD2	TRBJ2-1	-	CASSGLAGGSSYNEQFF
TRBV4-2	TRBD2	TRBJ2-4	-	CASSQDPGGRGLSGAKNIQYF
TRBV6-5	-	TRBJ1-2	once	CASNLMGAYGYTF
TRBV11-1	TRBD1	TRBJ1-1	-	CASSGDRANTEAFF
TRBV6-2/TRBV6-3	-	TRBJ1-5	-	CASSLSGANQPQHF
TRBV4-2	-	TRBJ1-5	few	CASSQDRSQRQPQHF
TRBV7-2	TRBD2	TRBJ2-1	-	CASKGWLAGAESSYNEQFF
TRBV2	-	TRBJ1-6	-	CASSESRADNSPLHF
TRBV9	-	TRBJ2-2	-	CASSFTTGVNTGELFF
TRBV11-2	TRBD1	TRBJ1-1	-	CASSHYTDRGAGAFF